The T cell receptor (beta chain) under discussion was sequenced for a study of vaccination effects on CD4 cells after COVID-19. Study-level background: Either the BNT162b2 or mRNA-1273 vaccine was given to participants in two doses. Study-level points and caveats: The study had few convalescent patients and no early post-infection timepoints.

Following 10 days of culture, CD4+ T cells were isolated. As for this clone: Its antigen is still unknown.

Clones were read by immunoSEQ multiplex PCR, and TCRdb kept only the in-frame ones, dropping some. The table records about 35,000 clones, about 65% of them present only once. Looked up from germline, CDR1 is LGHDT and CDR2 is YNNKEL (reference sequence). CDR3 size: 15 residues. V was clipped by 4 bases and J by 6 bases, with 13 bases between them. The chain couples TRBV3-1 (or the pseudogene TRBV3-2) to TRBJ1-6; D perhaps matches TRBD1 (6 bases). This sequence originates from a human donor who received a COVID-19 vaccine. Sequenced here: CD4+ T cells from PBMCs cultured without peptide, sampled before COVID-19 vaccination. Here the CDR3 DNA reads TGTGCCAGCAGCCCCTCACAGGGTTTTAATTCACCCCTCCACTTT. Translated, it gives CASSPSQGFNSPLHF.